The 26 T cell receptor beta chains listed next were all sequenced from one sample in a study of T cell responses to AZD1222 COVID-19 vaccine. TCRdb keeps only in-frame clones here, not all; method: immunoSEQ multiplex PCR. The sample shows 150,000 to 200,000 clones, about 94% of them seen only once. Sequencing used peripheral blood, obtained on day 0 of AZD1222 vaccination. Receptors originate from an adult in good health.

Details on this clone: In the same sample, other DNA sequences code for this CDR3. This chain connects TRBV28 to TRBJ1-5; D may be TRBD1 (5 bases). The germline V gene encodes CDR1 MDHEN and CDR2 SYDVKM. Trimming cost V 6 bases and J 6 bases, with 12 bases left between them. This CDR3 comprises 13 residues. CDR3 protein: CASSLLGGQPQHF. The DNA for the CDR3 is TGTGCCAGCAGCCTATTGGGGGGTCAGCCCCAGCATTTT.

The chain couples TRBV27 to TRBJ2-3; TRBD1 matches at 8 bases. J was trimmed by 7 bases and V by 4 bases; bases with no gene match: 16. This CDR3 has 17 amino acids. Germline CDR1 is MNHEY and CDR2 is SMNVEV (reference sequence). CDR3 coding DNA: TGTGCCAGCAGTTACAACCTGGGACAGGCCCCACCTTATACGCAGTATTTT. Its translation: CASSYNLGQAPPYTQYF.

The chain employs TRBV10-1 and TRBJ2-2; 11 nucleotides align to TRBD2. V dropped 2 bases and J dropped 4; count of bases not matched to a gene: 9. Germline loops: CDR1 WNHNN, CDR2 SYGVQD (reference sequence). The length of the CDR3 is 18 residues. The CDR3 nucleotides read TGCGCCAGCAGTGAGATGGTGTCTAGCGGGAGGAGCACCGGGGAGCTGTTTTTT. It specifies CASSEMVSSGRSTGELFF.

V usage is TRBV2 and J usage is TRBJ1-4; weak D call: TRBD1 (5 bases). V lost 4 bases to trimming and J lost 8 bases, with 23 bases between them. In germline, CDR1 is SNHLY, CDR2 FYNNEI. The CDR3 length is 17 residues. The CDR3 protein is CASSVHRGLGTGEKLFF. CDR3 bases: TGTGCCAGCAGTGTCCACCGGGGGTTGGGGACGGGAGAAAAACTGTTTTTT.

This clone appeared a single time. The chain links TRBV30 to TRBJ2-3; TRBD2 matches 14 bases. V lost 4 bases to trimming and J lost 2 bases; unmatched junction nucleotides: 5. The CDR3 sequence is 16 residues long. CDR1 GTSNPN and CDR2 SVGIG come from the germline V gene (reference sequence). DNA for the CDR3: TGTGCCTGGACGGGACTAGCGGGGGCAATCACAGATACGCAGTATTTT. Its protein is CAWTGLAGAITDTQYF.

The rearrangement uses TRBV7-3 and TRBJ2-5; 11 nucleotides line up with TRBD1. From germline, CDR1 is SGHTA and CDR2 FQGTGA. With 1 base clipped from V and 4 bases from J, the junction kept 8 bases outside the gene matches. CDR3 size: 17 residues. The CDR3 nucleotides read TGTGCCAGCAGCTTAAGTCAGGGACAGGGGGGATCAGAGACCCAGTACTTC. Encoded protein: CASSLSQGQGGSETQYF. Variable domain in full (rest from reference TRBV7-3 and TRBJ2-5): GAGVSQTPSNKVTEKGKYVELRCDPISGHTALYWYRQSLGQGPEFLIYFQGTGAADDSGLPNDRFFAVRPEGSVSTLKIQRTERGDSAVYLCASSLSQGQGGSETQYFGPGTRLLVL.

This chain's CDR3 is CASSYRWPPQETQYF. As DNA, the CDR3 is TGTGCCAGCAGTTACCGTTGGCCGCCCCAAGAGACCCAGTACTTC. The chain couples TRBV6-5 to TRBJ2-5; D is ambiguous. The CDR3 covers 15 residues. V was pared by 2 bases and J by 1 base, with 11 bases between. Germline CDR1 is MNHEY and CDR2 is SVGAGI.

The chain links TRBV10-3 to TRBJ2-3, with D uncertain. The CDR3 has 11 amino acids. V dropped 6 bases and J dropped 2 bases, with 3 bases sitting between them. CDR1 is ENHRY and CDR2 is SYGVKD in the germline V gene. The chain's CDR3 is CAIRATDTQYF. The CDR3 DNA is TGTGCCATCAGGGCCACAGATACGCAGTATTTT.

The V gene is TRBV6-6, the J gene TRBJ1-1; weak D call: TRBD1 (6 bases). Per the germline V gene, CDR1 is MNHNY and CDR2 is SVGAGI (reference sequence). CDR3 length: 14 amino acids. V gave up 6 bases and J gave up 1 base, with 12 bases separating them. CDR3 DNA: TGTGCCAGCAGAGGGGACACAGCGAACACTGAAGCTTTCTTT. It codes for CASRGDTANTEAFF.

This sequence joins TRBV6-2 or TRBV6-3 and TRBJ2-3, with 7 bases that match TRBD2. CDR3 length equals 18 residues. J lost 0 bases, V lost 5 bases, and 14 bases had no gene match. CDR1 MNHEY and CDR2 SVGEGT come from the germline V gene. The CDR3 region is CASSTSRGEVSSTDTQYF. The CDR3 bases are TGTGCCAGCAGTACCAGCCGGGGGGAAGTATCAAGCACAGATACGCAGTATTTT.

The chain has TRBV27 and TRBJ1-6, with D maybe TRBD1 (6 bases). The CDR3 extends over 14 amino acids. With 6 bases removed from V and 13 bases from J, the gap between germline ends came to 19 bases. CDR1 and CDR2 (germline): MNHEY, SMNVEV (reference sequence). The CDR3 protein is CASSPTRGQAPLHF. DNA of the CDR3: TGTGCCAGCAGCCCCACCCGGGGGCAGGCGCCCCTCCACTTT.

This CDR3 is CAWCYGGRNSYEQYF. The CDR3 DNA is TGTGCCTGGTGTTACGGCGGCAGAAACTCCTACGAGCAGTACTTC. The rearrangement joins TRBV30 to TRBJ2-7; no definite D call. The length of the CDR3 is 15 residues. Germline CDR1 GTSNPN, CDR2 SVGIG (reference sequence). Between the trimmed V and J ends, which lost 5 bases and 0 bases, there was a span of 17 bases.

The CDR3 DNA is TGTGCCATCAGTGCGGCGGACAGGGGCATGAACACTGAAGCTTTCTTT. This codes for CAISAADRGMNTEAFF. The chain is built from TRBV10-3 and TRBJ1-1; 9 positions match TRBD1. This CDR3 is built from 16 residues. The V and J ends lost 4 bases and 0 bases, in that order; junction bases with no gene match: 6. Germline values: CDR1 ENHRY, CDR2 SYGVKD.

V is TRBV10-3 and J is TRBJ2-7, with 9 bases lining up with TRBD2. Losses at the gene ends were 5 bases for V and 2 bases for J; bases not matched to a gene: 4. CDR1 and CDR2 (germline): ENHRY, SYGVKD. The length of the CDR3 is 14 residues. CDR3 residues: CAISTSGSTYEQYF. CDR3 in DNA: TGTGCCATCAGTACTAGCGGGTCTACCTACGAGCAGTACTTC.

This chain joins TRBV6-1 and TRBJ2-1; D is perhaps TRBD2 (5 bases). V lost 2 bases and J 6 bases, leaving 14 bases between the germline ends. Germline V gene lookup returns CDR1 MNHNS and CDR2 SASEGT. CDR3 length: 15 amino acids. In DNA, the CDR3 is TGTGCCAGCAGTGAATTTTTTGCGGGCCCCAATGAGCAGTTCTTC. This gives the protein CASSEFFAGPNEQFF.

The chain couples TRBV9 to TRBJ2-3; the match to TRBD2 covers 8 bases. The CDR3 is 16 residues long. Losses at the gene ends were 3 bases for V and 2 bases for J; bases not matched to a gene: 8. In germline, CDR1 is SGDLS, CDR2 YYNGEE. This CDR3 reads CASSARRGGPTDTQYF. CDR3 DNA: TGTGCCAGCAGCGCCCGCCGGGGGGGCCCCACAGATACGCAGTATTTT.

The sample holds one count of this clone. The chain links TRBV6-6 to TRBJ2-3; no definite D call. Per germline, CDR1 MNHNY and CDR2 SVGAGI (reference sequence). V was shortened by 2 bases and J by 1 base, with 10 bases between the two germline ends. CDR3 length: 15 amino acids. CDR3 sequence (DNA): TGTGCCAGCAGTTACGGTCAAAAGGGCACAGATACGCAGTATTTT. It translates to CASSYGQKGTDTQYF.

The V and J genes are TRBV7-9 and TRBJ2-1; 7 nucleotides align to TRBD2. Germline V gene sequence: CDR1 SEHNR, CDR2 FQNEAQ (reference sequence). The CDR3 loop spans 17 amino acids. Losses at the gene ends were 4 bases for V and 6 bases for J; bases not matched to a gene: 15. CDR3 DNA: TGTGCCAGCAGCTATGTCCGATTGGCGGGAGATTTCAATGAGCAGTTCTTC. This translates into CASSYVRLAGDFNEQFF. Full variable domain (outside the CDR3, taken from reference TRBV7-9 and TRBJ2-1): DTGVSQNPRHKITKRGQNVTFRCDPISEHNRLYWYRQTLGQGPEFLTYFQNEAQLEKSRLLSDRFSAERPKGSFSTLEIQRTEQGDSAMYLCASSYVRLAGDFNEQFFGPGTRLTVL.

The rearrangement joins TRBV3-1 (or the pseudogene TRBV3-2) to TRBJ2-4; 7 bases line up with TRBD1. The CDR3 spans 16 residues. Germline V CDR1 and CDR2: LGHDT, YNNKEL (reference sequence). V dropped 3 bases and J dropped 1; count of bases not matched to a gene: 6. CDR3 DNA: TGTGCCAGCAGCCACCCCTTGGACAGGGCCAAAAACATTCAGTACTTC. Its translation is CASSHPLDRAKNIQYF.

This chain connects TRBV9 to TRBJ1-4; TRBD1 matches at 12 bases. The CDR3 has 17 residues. J gave up 8 bases and V 3 bases, and 11 bases lay outside the gene matches. CDR1 SGDLS and CDR2 YYNGEE come from the germline V gene. The CDR3 sequence is CASSGGTGGAYGEKLFF. In DNA form, the CDR3 reads TGTGCCAGCAGCGGCGGGACAGGGGGCGCTTATGGGGAAAAACTGTTTTTT.

The chain combines TRBV6-5 with TRBJ2-2, with 12 positions matching TRBD1. There are 15 residues in the CDR3. Germline-derived CDR1 and CDR2 are MNHEY and SVGAGI. J gave up 6 bases and V 2 bases, and 1 base lay outside the gene matches. CDR3 loop: CASSYGTGGAGELFF. CDR3 sequence (DNA): TGTGCCAGCAGTTACGGGACAGGGGGCGCCGGGGAGCTGTTTTTT.

The CDR3 loop is CASSPRPRNQPQHF. The CDR3 DNA sequence: TGTGCCAGCAGCCCTCGGCCGCGCAATCAGCCCCAGCATTTT. The V call is TRBV14, the J call TRBJ1-5; no definite D call. Germline V gene data show CDR1 as SGHDN and CDR2 as FVKESK. The germline V and J ends were trimmed by 4 bases and 2 bases, with 9 bases remaining between them. CDR3 length equals 14 residues.

The gene calls are TRBV11-1 and TRBJ2-3; tentative D call: TRBD1 (6 bases). The germline V gene encodes CDR1 SGHAT and CDR2 FQDESV (reference sequence). The V end lost 8 bases, the J end lost 2 bases, and 14 bases lay between the germline ends. This CDR3 has 14 residues. CDR3 nucleotides: TGTGCCAGCGGTAGGGGGTCCCCCACAGATACGCAGTATTTT. Translating gives CASGRGSPTDTQYF.

The chain links TRBV7-2 to TRBJ1-5; a possible D gene is TRBD1 (6 bases). This CDR3 comprises 15 residues. The germline CDR1 and CDR2 sequences are SGHTA and FQGNSA. V was cut by 5 bases and J by 6 bases, with 17 bases left in between. The CDR3 DNA reads as TGTGCCAGCAGCCCATCAGGGGCTGGTAGTCAGCCCCAGCATTTT. Its protein is CASSPSGAGSQPQHF.

The chain combines TRBV10-2 with TRBJ2-7, with D perhaps TRBD1 (6 bases). V lost 0 bases and J 5 bases, leaving 14 bases between the germline ends. The length of the CDR3 is 15 residues. Germline lookup yields CDR1 WSHSY and CDR2 SAAADI. The CDR3 bases are TGCGCCAGCAGTGAGTCAACAGGGTTTTACGACGAGCAGTACTTC. Translating it yields CASSESTGFYDEQYF.

V usage is TRBV5-1 and J usage is TRBJ1-4, with TRBD1 identical over 7 bases. The germline gives CDR1 SGHRS, CDR2 YFSETQ. CDR3 length equals 15 residues. With 1 base clipped from V and 7 bases from J, the junction kept 7 bases outside the gene matches. CDR3 region: CASSLFPGQSEKLFF. CDR3 DNA: TGCGCCAGCAGCTTGTTTCCGGGACAGAGTGAAAAACTGTTTTTT.